These 6 T cell receptor beta chains originate from one sample sequenced in a study of blood T cell repertoires in COVID-19. Assay: immunoSEQ multiplex PCR; the TCRdb copy retains only in-frame clones and omits some. The repertoire holds 250,000 to 350,000 clones, 85% to 90% seen once, with approximately 10% in the top ten. Sequenced: peripheral blood. The source of these receptors is a woman younger than 45 with COVID-19, enrolled during active disease.

The chain carries TRBV6-5 and TRBJ2-7, with TRBD1 as a possible D gene (6 bases). Germline CDR1 reads MNHEY; CDR2 reads SVGAGI. The CDR3 consists of 13 residues. V gave up 6 bases and J gave up 1 base, with 10 bases separating them. The CDR3 region is CASSITGSYEQYF. The DNA for the CDR3 is TGTGCCAGCAGCATAACAGGGTCCTACGAGCAGTACTTC.

This clone was picked up a small number of times. The same CDR3 arises from other DNA sequences in this sample as well. The chain recombines TRBV6-1 with TRBJ1-1; D ambiguous. This CDR3 comprises 12 residues. Germline values: CDR1 MNHNS, CDR2 SASEGT. V lost 3 bases and J 10 bases, leaving 12 bases between the germline ends. Here the CDR3 DNA reads TGTGCCAGCAGTGACCGGGGAAGAAGAGCTTTCTTT. Its translation: CASSDRGRRAFF.

The chain joins TRBV7-9 to TRBJ2-1, with D possibly matching TRBD2 (6 bases). The germline V and J ends were trimmed by 0 bases and 1 base, with 7 bases remaining between them. Per the germline V gene, CDR1 is SEHNR and CDR2 is FQNEAQ (reference sequence). There are 15 residues in the CDR3. Here the CDR3 DNA reads TGTGCCAGCAGCTTAGCCCTAGCGTCCTACAATGAGCAGTTCTTC. It encodes CASSLALASYNEQFF.

The rearrangement uses TRBV24-1 and TRBJ2-3; 11 nucleotides line up with TRBD2. The CDR3 runs 17 residues. CDR1 and CDR2 (germline): KGHDR, SFDVKD. With V trimmed by 3 bases and J by 0 bases, 4 bases remained unmatched. The CDR3 spells CATSDPGLAGSTDTQYF. The CDR3 DNA reads as TGTGCCACCAGTGATCCCGGACTAGCGGGTAGCACAGATACGCAGTATTTT.

The CDR3 nucleotides are TGTGCCAGCAGCTTAACGTTAAACGCAGGGGGCAACGGGGAGCTGTTTTTT. This encodes CASSLTLNAGGNGELFF. The genes are TRBV7-3 and TRBJ2-2, with 8 nucleotides matching TRBD1. The germline CDR1 and CDR2 sequences are SGHTA and FQGTGA. CDR3 length equals 17 residues. The ends lost 0 bases at V and 7 bases at J; junction bases unmatched: 10.

The rearrangement links TRBV2 to TRBJ1-3; D call uncertain. Germline-derived CDR1 and CDR2 are SNHLY and FYNNEI. CDR3 size: 17 residues. Trimming stripped 3 bases from V and 3 bases from J, with 18 bases between. CDR3 region: CASSEDGVRVNGNTIYF. Written as DNA, the CDR3 is TGTGCCAGCAGTGAGGACGGGGTGAGGGTCAATGGAAACACCATATATTTT.